Below are 29 T cell receptor beta chains sequenced from a single sample in a study of T cells after yellow fever vaccination. TCRdb re-analysed the 5' RACE reads in MiXCR, keeping a single row per CDR3 protein. The data show 250,000 or so distinct CDR3 sequences, more than 6.5% seen once. This sample comprised CD4+ T cells sorted from PBMCs, obtained on the day of the yellow fever booster vaccination. The receptors stem from a young man who received the YFV17D yellow fever vaccine.

This clonotype was counted at least ten times. The V call is TRBV28, the J call TRBJ2-7, with TRBD2 matching 10 bases. Per germline, CDR1 MDHEN and CDR2 SYDVKM. Trimming removed 2 bases from V and 12 bases from J; junction bases left unmatched: 4. The CDR3 is 12 residues long. The CDR3 here is CASSLPSGSMYF. CDR3 bases: TGTGCCAGCAGTTTACCTAGCGGGAGCATGTACTTC.

In this sample, this clonotype turned up a few times. The gene calls are TRBV27 and TRBJ1-2; 12 positions match TRBD1. J gave up 2 bases and V 7 bases, and 8 bases lay outside the gene matches. The CDR3 runs to 16 residues. CDR1 is MNHEY, CDR2 SMNVEV, per germline (reference sequence). CDR3 sequence (DNA): TGTGCCAGCACCAAGACGGGGACAGGGGGCAACTATGGCTACACCTTC. Translation: CASTKTGTGGNYGYTF.

This chain uses TRBV7-9 with TRBJ2-2; D ambiguous. CDR3 length: 15 amino acids. Germline CDR1 and CDR2: SEHNR and FQNEAQ (reference sequence). Trimming took off 0 bases at V and 6 bases at J, with 11 bases between the two ends. For the CDR3, the DNA is TGTGCCAGCAGCTTAGCTGGAATTGGCCCCGGGGAGCTGTTTTTT. Its protein product is CASSLAGIGPGELFF.

In this sample, this clonotype turned up a few times. The genes are TRBV20-1 and TRBJ2-2; D perhaps matches TRBD2 (6 bases). This CDR3 contains 15 residues. CDR1 DFQATT and CDR2 SNEGSKA come from the germline V gene (reference sequence). Trimming pared 5 bases from V and 0 bases from J, leaving 13 bases between. The CDR3 DNA is TGCAGTGCTTTGACAGCGGGTTCGAACACCGGGGAGCTGTTTTTT. The encoded protein is CSALTAGSNTGELFF.

As to this clonotype: A much larger clone is a single base away; this may be a read error. The chain combines TRBV3-1 with TRBJ2-7; 10 nucleotides line up with TRBD2. The V segment lost 9 bases and the J segment 4 bases; nucleotides outside the gene matches: 6. This CDR3 is built from 13 residues. Germline CDR1 and CDR2: LGHDT and YNNKEL (reference sequence). Written as DNA, the CDR3 is TGTGCCAGTCGTACTAGCGGGAAATACGAGCAGTACTTC. It translates to CASRTSGKYEQYF.

V gene TRBV20-1 combines with J gene TRBJ2-4; D may correspond to TRBD1 or TRBD2 (5 bases each). The CDR3 length is 14 residues. V was cut by 6 bases and J by 1 base, with 13 bases left in between. CDR1 DFQATT and CDR2 SNEGSKA come from the germline V gene (reference sequence). CDR3 region: CSASGPMAKNIQYF. DNA for the CDR3: TGCAGTGCATCGGGGCCCATGGCCAAAAACATTCAGTACTTC.

The chain employs TRBV30 and TRBJ1-1; unclear D gene. The CDR3 is 12 amino acids. CDR1 GTSNPN and CDR2 SVGIG come from the germline V gene (reference sequence). The V end lost 1 base, the J end lost 11 bases, and 14 bases lay between the germline ends. The CDR3 loop reads CAWSGGSLRAFF. The CDR3 nucleotides read TGTGCCTGGAGTGGCGGCAGCCTTCGGGCTTTCTTT. The entire variable domain, with the rest obtained from reference TRBV30 and TRBJ1-1, is as follows: SQTIHQWPATLVQPVGSPLSLECTVEGTSNPNLYWYRQAAGRGLQLLFYSVGIGQISSEVPQNLSASRPQDRQFILSSKKLLLSDSGFYLCAWSGGSLRAFFGQGTRLTVV.

This clonotype has a count of ten or more. The chain employs TRBV7-8 and TRBJ2-7, with D possibly TRBD2 on 5 matching bases. V was clipped by 4 bases and J by 3 bases, with 10 bases between them. The germline V gene encodes CDR1 SGHVS and CDR2 FQNEAQ. The CDR3 extends over 13 amino acids. CDR3 DNA sequence: TGTGCCAGCAGCTCGGCGGAGGTCTACGAGCAGTACTTC. Translating gives CASSSAEVYEQYF.

On this clonotype itself: A read error may be the cause here, since a much bigger clone is one base away. The chain combines TRBV7-8 with TRBJ2-7, with 9 bases aligning to TRBD2. CDR3 length: 14 residues. With V trimmed by 3 bases and J by 2 bases, 2 bases remained unmatched. In germline, CDR1 is SGHVS, CDR2 FQNEAQ. The CDR3 DNA sequence: TGTGCCAGCAGCTTCGCGGGAGGGCCCTACGAGCAGTACTTC. As protein: CASSFAGGPYEQYF.

This clonotype has only a few counts. The chain links TRBV3-1 to TRBJ1-2; 9 bases line up with TRBD1. Losses at the gene ends were 3 bases for V and 4 bases for J; bases not matched to a gene: 9. Germline V gene sequence: CDR1 LGHDT, CDR2 YNNKEL (reference sequence). The CDR3 consists of 16 residues. The CDR3 sequence: CASSQHTGGLTYGYTF. The CDR3 DNA is TGTGCCAGCAGCCAGCATACAGGGGGCTTGACCTATGGCTACACCTTC.

This clonotype was counted at least ten times. J is TRBJ2-7 and V is TRBV21-1; TRBD2 was called by the table and not checked on the DNA. TRBV21-1 is flagged as a pseudogene. The CDR3 covers 17 residues. The CDR3 DNA reads as TGTGCCAGCAGTATGCTAGCGGGAGTTTTTAGCTCCTACGAGCAGTACTTC. Amino acid sequence: CASSMLAGVFSSYEQYF.

The chain carries TRBV4-1 and TRBJ2-1; a possible D gene is TRBD2 (5 bases). CDR1 MGHRA and CDR2 YSYEKL come from the germline V gene. The CDR3 consists of 16 residues. The V and J ends lost 4 bases and 7 bases respectively, with 20 bases between them. The CDR3 here is CASSLTSGLSFNEQFF. In DNA form, the CDR3 reads TGCGCCAGCAGCCTCACAAGCGGACTTAGCTTTAATGAGCAGTTCTTC.

In its sample, this clonotype was seen many times. The chain joins TRBV28 to TRBJ2-7, with D unresolved. The CDR3 extends over 14 amino acids. Trimming took off 5 bases at V and 0 bases at J, with 11 bases between the two ends. Germline-derived CDR1 and CDR2 are MDHEN and SYDVKM. CDR3 DNA: TGTGCCAGCAGTCCGCAGACGGGCTCCTACGAGCAGTACTTC. Its protein product is CASSPQTGSYEQYF.

This clonotype was counted between two and nine times. For the CDR3, the DNA is TGTGCCAGCAGTGGACACTTAGATAGCAATCAGCCCCAGCATTTT. It encodes CASSGHLDSNQPQHF. The chain is built from TRBV12-3 or TRBV12-4 and TRBJ1-5, with a possible D match to TRBD1 (5 bases). V was shortened by 5 bases and J by 0 bases, with 11 bases between the two germline ends. The CDR3 totals 15 residues.

This clonotype was counted many times. This chain connects TRBV6-2 or TRBV6-3 to TRBJ1-1; possibly TRBD1 for D (5 bases). V dropped 7 bases and J dropped 4 bases, with 16 bases sitting between them. The germline V gene encodes CDR1 MNHEY and CDR2 SVGEGT. This CDR3 is 14 amino acids long. CDR3 DNA sequence: TGTGCCAGCACAGAGGGGCGCGGGAGCACTGAAGCTTTCTTT. This translates into CASTEGRGSTEAFF.

This clonotype has a handful of counts. The V call is TRBV6-2 or TRBV6-3, the J call TRBJ2-7, with D unresolved. The CDR3 runs to 13 residues. V was trimmed by 2 bases and J by 4 bases, leaving 9 bases between them. The germline gives CDR1 MNHEY, CDR2 SVGEGT. The CDR3 spells CASSYREWYEQYF. Written as DNA, the CDR3 is TGTGCCAGCAGTTACAGGGAATGGTACGAGCAGTACTTC.

The CDR3 DNA sequence: TGTGCCAGCAGCTTAAGAGGGGATACCTACAATGAGCAGTTCTTC. It is translated as CASSLRGDTYNEQFF. The V gene is TRBV7-2, the J gene TRBJ2-1; D tentatively fits TRBD1 or TRBD2 (5 bases each). Germline lookup yields CDR1 SGHTA and CDR2 FQGNSA. V lost 2 bases to trimming and J lost 2 bases, with 10 bases between them. CDR3 size: 15 residues.

This chain connects TRBV5-1 to TRBJ2-7; a possible D gene is TRBD1 (6 bases). V was cut by 2 bases and J by 3 bases, with 12 bases left in between. The CDR3 loop spans 14 amino acids. CDR1 is SGHRS, CDR2 YFSETQ, per germline. The CDR3 coding sequence is TGCGCCAGCAGCTTCCAGGGGAACGTCTACGAGCAGTACTTC. It codes for CASSFQGNVYEQYF.

This clonotype was detected only a few times. The chain is built from TRBV7-2 and TRBJ2-7; D is uncertain. The CDR3 is 11 residues long. V shed 6 bases and J shed 8 bases, with 11 bases lying between them. Germline assignment: CDR1 SGHTA and CDR2 FQGNSA. In DNA form, the CDR3 reads TGTGCCAGCAGGTTGGGTGGAAAGCAGTACTTC. Amino acid sequence: CASRLGGKQYF. Variable domain in full (rest from reference TRBV7-2 and TRBJ2-7): GAGVSQSPSNKVTEKGKDVELRCDPISGHTALYWYRQSLGQGLEFLIYFQGNSAPDKSGLPSDRFSAERTGGSVSTLTIQRTQQEDSAVYLCASRLGGKQYFGPGTRLTVT.

Many counts were recorded for this clonotype. J is TRBJ2-1 and V is TRBV5-6; either TRBD1 or TRBD2 may fit D (6 bases each). The CDR3 consists of 13 residues. The V gene lost 0 bases and the J gene lost 10 bases, with 11 bases spanning the gap. Germline V CDR1 and CDR2: SGHDT, YYEEEE. Written as DNA, the CDR3 is TGTGCCAGCAGCTTGGGGGTAGGGGGGGAGCAGTTCTTC. Protein product: CASSLGVGGEQFF. Drawing the rest from reference TRBV5-6 and TRBJ2-1, the complete variable domain is DAGVTQSPTHLIKTRGQQVTLRCSPKSGHDTVSWYQQALGQGPQFIFQYYEEEERQRGNFPDRFSGHQFPNYSSELNVNALLLGDSALYLCASSLGVGGEQFFGPGTRLTVL.

Many counts were recorded for this clonotype. The chain uses TRBV7-2 and TRBJ2-5; 8 positions agree with TRBD2. V was clipped by 5 bases and J by 5 bases; unmatched bases: 7. Looked up from germline, CDR1 is SGHTA and CDR2 is FQGNSA. CDR3 size: 14 residues. The CDR3 loop is CASSPSGSLETQYF. The CDR3 region has the DNA TGTGCCAGCAGCCCGAGCGGGAGCCTCGAGACCCAGTACTTC.

The chain combines TRBV18 with TRBJ2-7; D uncertain. This CDR3 has 14 amino acids. Germline CDR1 and CDR2: KGHSH and LQKENI. V was shortened by 3 bases and J by 5 bases, with 14 bases between the two germline ends. The CDR3 reads CASSPTTSANEQYF. CDR3 in DNA: TGTGCCAGCTCACCCACGACTTCAGCAAACGAGCAGTACTTC.

This clonotype was detected only a few times. The gene calls are TRBV5-1 and TRBJ2-7; tentatively, D is TRBD1 (6 bases). V shed 1 base and J shed 3 bases, with 8 bases lying between them. CDR3 length: 13 amino acids. The germline V gene encodes CDR1 SGHRS and CDR2 YFSETQ. DNA of the CDR3: TGCGCCAGCAGCTTGAACAGGGACTACGAGCAGTACTTC. Its translation: CASSLNRDYEQYF.

CDR3 coding DNA: TGTGCCAGCAGCTTAAAAGGTTTGGGCCACCAAGAGACCCAGTACTTC. It encodes CASSLKGLGHQETQYF. The genes are TRBV7-6 and TRBJ2-5; no definite D call. Trimming removed 2 bases at V and 0 bases at J, with 13 bases between. Germline V lookup: CDR1 SGHVS, CDR2 FNYEAQ. The CDR3 totals 16 residues.

This clonotype was recorded a few times. This sequence joins TRBV5-1 and TRBJ2-7, with D tentatively TRBD2 (6 bases). Germline assignment: CDR1 SGHRS and CDR2 YFSETQ. The CDR3 is 14 residues long. Trimming removed 7 bases at V and 1 base at J, with 15 bases between. The CDR3 bases are TGCGCCAGCTATGAGGGAGGACTTTCCTACGAGCAGTACTTC. Translation gives CASYEGGLSYEQYF.

This clonotype was found a few times. The chain carries TRBV4-3 and TRBJ2-1; 7 positions agree with TRBD2. Germline CDR1 is LGHNA and CDR2 is YSLEER. J lost 3 bases, V lost 0 bases, and 11 bases had no gene match. The CDR3 length is 18 residues. CDR3 sequence (DNA): TGCGCCAGCAGCCAAGAACCCCAAGGCGGCGGGAGCTACAATGAGCAGTTCTTC. Translating gives CASSQEPQGGGSYNEQFF.

The chain employs TRBV7-8 and TRBJ2-1; 12 bases fit TRBD2. Germline V CDR1 and CDR2: SGHVS, FQNEAQ. The CDR3 runs 18 residues. Trimming cost V 5 bases and J 6 bases; bases outside gene matches: 14. The CDR3 region has the DNA TGTGCCAGCAGCCTACTAGCGGGAGGTCATAAAGGGCCCAATGAGCAGTTCTTC. Protein sequence: CASSLLAGGHKGPNEQFF.

This clonotype was counted ten times or more. V gene TRBV7-9 combines with J gene TRBJ1-1; D call uncertain. The length of the CDR3 is 12 residues. V lost 5 bases and J lost 11, with 15 bases in between. The V gene's germline CDR1 is SEHNR and CDR2 FQNEAQ (reference sequence). This chain's CDR3 is CASSREDRAAFF. The CDR3 nucleotides are TGTGCCAGCAGCCGAGAAGATAGGGCTGCTTTCTTT.

The V gene is TRBV29-1, the J gene TRBJ2-4; D ambiguous. The CDR3 is made up of 14 amino acids. Germline V gives CDR1 SQVTM, CDR2 ANQGSEA. V was pared by 6 bases and J by 0 bases, with 12 bases between. The CDR3 nucleotides read TGCAGCGTGGCCCCTAGACTAGCCAAAAACATTCAGTACTTC. Protein product: CSVAPRLAKNIQYF.